This T cell receptor beta chain was retrieved from a study of CD8 T cells in ankylosing spondylitis. Study results and limitations: Characteristic, it appeared, of ankylosing spondylitis blood was a TCR beta motif of roughly 8 highly homologous variants.

This clonotype showed up many times. Its specificity is not known. CDR1 is SGHVS and CDR2 is FQNEAQ in the germline V gene. This CDR3 region has 14 residues. The germline V and J ends were trimmed by 1 base and 1 base, with 5 bases remaining between them. Each CDR3 protein gets one entry after TCRdb re-called the 5' RACE reads with MiXCR. Here the sample spans 250,000 to 350,000 distinct CDR3 sequences, under 8.5% being singletons. This chain connects TRBV7-8 to TRBJ2-1; D gene unclear. The receptor was isolated from a male donor with ankylosing spondylitis. The sample comprised blood, either unsorted or a sorted T cell fraction (not recorded which). This CDR3 is CASSLGYSYNEQFF. In DNA, the CDR3 is TGTGCCAGCAGCTTAGGGTATTCCTACAATGAGCAGTTCTTC. Complete variable domain (other parts from reference TRBV7-8 and TRBJ2-1): GAGVSQSPRYKVAKRGQDVALRCDPISGHVSLFWYQQALGQGPEFLTYFQNEAQLDKSGLPSDRFFAERPEGSVSTLKIQRTQQEDSAVYLCASSLGYSYNEQFFGPGTRLTVL.